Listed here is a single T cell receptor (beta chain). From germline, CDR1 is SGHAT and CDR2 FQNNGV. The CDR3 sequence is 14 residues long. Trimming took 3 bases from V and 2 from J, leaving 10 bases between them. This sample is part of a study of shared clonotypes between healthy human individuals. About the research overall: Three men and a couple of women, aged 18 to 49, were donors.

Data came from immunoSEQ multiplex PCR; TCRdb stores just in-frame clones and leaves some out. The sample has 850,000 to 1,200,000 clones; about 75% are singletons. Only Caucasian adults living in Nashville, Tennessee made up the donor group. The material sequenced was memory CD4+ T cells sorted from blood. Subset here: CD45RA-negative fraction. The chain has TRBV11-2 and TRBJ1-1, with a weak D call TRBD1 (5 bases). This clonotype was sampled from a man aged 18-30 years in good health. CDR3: CASSFETANTEAFF. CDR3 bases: TGTGCCAGCAGCTTCGAGACAGCAAACACTGAAGCTTTCTTT.